The sequence of this T cell receptor beta chain was determined in a study of blood T cell repertoires in COVID-19. Study-level background: Whether acute or convalescent, the COVID-19 samples came from the United States, Italy and Spain. T cells, B-cell-depleted T cells, or PBMCs provided the cDNA or gDNA that served as material.

Germline V gene lookup returns CDR1 SEHNR and CDR2 FQNEAQ (reference sequence). This CDR3 is 15 amino acids long. J lost 2 bases, V lost 6 bases, and 9 bases had no gene match. Per the original data handling: Estimated nucleated cell counts came from reference gene primer amplification. Method: immunoSEQ multiplex PCR; TCRdb's copy keeps in-frame clones and lacks some. That table supplies the V and J calls and clone size; D and trimming were determined from the DNA. The sample lists approximately 160,000 clones, 65% to 85% occurring once. The sequence was collected from a man aged 55 to 70 with active or convalescent COVID-19. Sequencing was performed on peripheral blood. V gene TRBV7-9 combines with J gene TRBJ2-7; 8 bases line up with TRBD1. The DNA of the CDR3 is TGTGCCAGCAGTTTCCCCGACAGGGGTACCTACGAGCAGTACTTC. This gives the protein CASSFPDRGTYEQYF.